One and the same sample provided the 7 T cell receptor beta chains below, sequenced in a study of cytomegalovirus exposure and HLA in healthy donors. Amplification used 60 Vbeta primers and 13 Jbeta primers. Only in-frame clones appear in the TCRdb table, and some are missing; sequencing was by immunoSEQ multiplex PCR. The sample holds 95,000 to 100,000 clones, roughly 80% seen once. The source material was PBMCs. The source of these receptors is a man aged 35 to 55 in good health and CMV-seronegative.

The J gene is TRBJ2-7, the V gene TRBV5-1; the D gene is possibly TRBD1 (6 bases). V lost 9 bases and J lost 3, with 16 bases in between. In germline, CDR1 is SGHRS, CDR2 YFSETQ. The CDR3 is 13 residues long. CDR3: CATPGQRFYEQYV. For the CDR3, the DNA is TGCGCCACCCCAGGACAGCGATTCTACGAGCAGTACGTC.

This clone was found a few times. The J gene is TRBJ1-2, the V gene TRBV11-2; TRBD1 matches 9 bases. The CDR3 sequence is 13 residues long. Trimming cost V 5 bases and J 8 bases; bases outside gene matches: 6. In germline, CDR1 is SGHAT, CDR2 FQNNGV. CDR3: CASSPYRGQGYTF. The CDR3 nucleotides read TGTGCCAGCAGCCCGTACAGGGGGCAGGGCTACACCTTC. The full variable domain, completed using reference TRBV11-2 and TRBJ1-2, is EAGVAQSPRYKIIEKRQSVAFWCNPISGHATLYWYQQILGQGPKLLIQFQNNGVVDDSQLPKDRFSAERLKGVDSTLKIQPAKLEDSAVYLCASSPYRGQGYTFGSGTRLTVV.

The chain joins TRBV7-2 to TRBJ1-5; the match to TRBD1 covers 8 bases. This CDR3 comprises 15 residues. Per germline, CDR1 SGHTA and CDR2 FQGNSA. Losses at the gene ends were 3 bases for V and 4 bases for J; bases not matched to a gene: 5. CDR3 residues: CASSFDRGLNQPQHF. The CDR3 DNA is TGTGCCAGCAGCTTCGACAGGGGCCTTAATCAGCCCCAGCATTTT.

The chain carries TRBV28 and TRBJ1-2; 7 positions agree with TRBD1. This CDR3 is 14 amino acids long. Germline values: CDR1 MDHEN, CDR2 SYDVKM. The J segment lost 8 bases and the V segment lost 3 bases, leaving 9 bases of the junction unmatched. Written as DNA, the CDR3 is TGTGCCAGCAGTTTGACAGGGAGATTTTTCGGCTACACCTTC. Amino acids: CASSLTGRFFGYTF.

V usage is TRBV5-8 and J usage is TRBJ1-2, with 7 nucleotides matching TRBD1. V lost 1 base and J lost 1; bases outside the gene matches: 4. CDR1 SGHTS and CDR2 YDEGEE come from the germline V gene. The CDR3 runs to 15 residues. For the CDR3, the DNA is TGTGCCAGCAGCTTGTTCCAGGGGGTTAACTATGGCTACACCTTC. This gives the protein CASSLFQGVNYGYTF.

This clone appeared a few times. This chain uses TRBV5-4 with TRBJ2-7, with a possible D match to TRBD2 (7 bases). This CDR3 is 15 amino acids long. Looked up from germline, CDR1 is SGHNT and CDR2 is YYREEE (reference sequence). V was cut by 3 bases and J by 0 bases, with 13 bases left in between. The CDR3 coding sequence is TGTGCCAGCAGCTATGGGGGGGGCAGCTCCTACGAGCAGTACTTC. Translation gives CASSYGGGSSYEQYF.

This clone turned up a few times. The V and J genes are TRBV6-6 and TRBJ2-6; D remains ambiguous. Germline CDR1 is MNHNY and CDR2 is SVGAGI (reference sequence). The V end lost 4 bases, the J end lost 1 base, and 8 bases lay between the germline ends. This CDR3 has 15 residues. The CDR3 region has the DNA TGTGCCAGCAGTTTGAGGCAGTCTGGGGCCAACGTCCTGACTTTC. Its translation: CASSLRQSGANVLTF.